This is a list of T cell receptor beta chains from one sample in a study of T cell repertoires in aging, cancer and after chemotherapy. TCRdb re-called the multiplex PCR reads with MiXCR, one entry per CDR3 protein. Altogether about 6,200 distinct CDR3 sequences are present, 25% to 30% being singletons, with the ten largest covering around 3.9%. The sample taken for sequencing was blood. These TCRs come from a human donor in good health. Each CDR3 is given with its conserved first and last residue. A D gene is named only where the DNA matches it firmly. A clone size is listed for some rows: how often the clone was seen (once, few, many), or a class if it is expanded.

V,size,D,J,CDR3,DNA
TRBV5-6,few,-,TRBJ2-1,CASSSPRTTHNEQFF,TGTGCCAGCAGCTCACCGAGGACTACCCACAATGAGCAGTTCTTC
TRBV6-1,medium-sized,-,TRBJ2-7,CASSEASDSSYEQYF,TGTGCCAGCAGTGAAGCCTCGGACAGCTCCTACGAGCAGTACTTC
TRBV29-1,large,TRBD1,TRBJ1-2,CSVGQGGVYTF,TGCAGCGTTGGACAGGGGGGTGTCTACACCTTC
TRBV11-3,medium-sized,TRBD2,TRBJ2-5,CASSPGTSSSEKETQYF,TGTGCCAGCAGCCCCGGGACTAGCTCCTCCGAGAAGGAGACCCAGTACTTC
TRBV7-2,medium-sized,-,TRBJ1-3,CASSLGPDSAGNTIYF,TGTGCCAGCAGCTTAGGGCCGGACAGCGCTGGAAACACCATATATTTT
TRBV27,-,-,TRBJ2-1,CASSEGVSGQFF,TGTGCCAGCAGCGAAGGGGTCTCGGGGCAGTTCTTC
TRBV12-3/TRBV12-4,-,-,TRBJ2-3,CASSPLGAFRTDTQYF,TGTGCCAGCAGCCCCCTGGGGGCCTTCCGCACAGATACGCAGTATTTT
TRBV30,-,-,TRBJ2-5,CAWRAVGRETQYF,TGTGCCTGGCGTGCCGTCGGGCGGGAGACCCAGTACTTC
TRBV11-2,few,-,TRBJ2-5,CASSPGTGQETQYF,TGTGCCAGCAGCCCAGGGACTGGCCAAGAGACCCAGTACTTC
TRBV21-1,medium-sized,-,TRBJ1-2,CASSKGKGRGGYGYTF,TGTGCCAGCAGCAAAGGGAAAGGCAGGGGCGGCTATGGCTACACCTTC
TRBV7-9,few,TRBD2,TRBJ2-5,CASSGGLAQETQYF,TGTGCCAGCAGCGGAGGACTAGCTCAAGAGACCCAGTACTTC
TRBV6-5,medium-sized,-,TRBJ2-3,CASVGGPGPTDTQYF,TGTGCCAGCGTGGGGGGGCCTGGGCCCACAGATACGCAGTATTTT
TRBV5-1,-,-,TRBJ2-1,CASSYPSGNNEQFF,TGCGCCAGCAGCTATCCATCGGGCAACAATGAGCAGTTCTTC
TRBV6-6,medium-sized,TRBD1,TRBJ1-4,CASTFTGGTNEKLFF,TGTGCCAGCACCTTCACAGGGGGAACTAATGAAAAACTGTTTTTT
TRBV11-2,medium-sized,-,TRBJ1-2,CASSLGGEWGILNYGYTF,TGTGCCAGCAGCTTAGGGGGGGAGTGGGGGATACTTAACTATGGCTACACCTTC